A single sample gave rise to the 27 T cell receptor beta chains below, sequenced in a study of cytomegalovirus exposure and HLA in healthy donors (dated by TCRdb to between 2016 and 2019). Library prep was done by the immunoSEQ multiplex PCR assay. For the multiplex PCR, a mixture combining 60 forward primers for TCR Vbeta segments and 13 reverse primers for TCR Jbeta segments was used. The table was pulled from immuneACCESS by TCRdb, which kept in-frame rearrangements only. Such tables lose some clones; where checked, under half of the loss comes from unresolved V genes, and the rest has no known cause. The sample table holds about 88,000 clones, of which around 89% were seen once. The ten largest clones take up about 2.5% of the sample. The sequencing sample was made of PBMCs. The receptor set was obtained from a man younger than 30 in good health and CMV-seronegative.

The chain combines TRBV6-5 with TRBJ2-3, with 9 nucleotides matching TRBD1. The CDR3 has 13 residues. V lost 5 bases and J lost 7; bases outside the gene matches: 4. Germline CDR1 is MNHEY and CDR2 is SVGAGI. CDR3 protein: CASSMTGGNTQYF. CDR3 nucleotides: TGTGCCAGCAGTATGACAGGGGGAAATACGCAGTATTTT.

The CDR3 here is CAWSSGGNQPQHF. In DNA, the CDR3 is TGTGCCTGGAGTTCGGGGGGAAACCAGCCCCAGCATTTT. This chain uses TRBV30 with TRBJ1-5; maybe TRBD1 (5 bases). Germline CDR1 is GTSNPN and CDR2 is SVGIG (reference sequence). CDR3 length: 13 amino acids. Deletions cut 2 bases from V and 7 bases from J, with 12 bases between.

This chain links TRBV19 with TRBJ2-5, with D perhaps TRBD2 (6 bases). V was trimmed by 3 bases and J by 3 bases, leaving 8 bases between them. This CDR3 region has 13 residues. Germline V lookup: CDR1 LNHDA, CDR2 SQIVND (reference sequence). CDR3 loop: CASSISGEETQYF. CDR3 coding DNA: TGTGCCAGTAGTATTTCGGGGGAAGAGACCCAGTACTTC.

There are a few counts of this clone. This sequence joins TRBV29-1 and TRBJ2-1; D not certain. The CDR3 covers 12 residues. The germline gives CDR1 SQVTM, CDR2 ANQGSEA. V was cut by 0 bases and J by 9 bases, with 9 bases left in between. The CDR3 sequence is CSVEDLRPEQFF. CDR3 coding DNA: TGCAGCGTTGAAGATCTGCGCCCTGAGCAGTTCTTC.

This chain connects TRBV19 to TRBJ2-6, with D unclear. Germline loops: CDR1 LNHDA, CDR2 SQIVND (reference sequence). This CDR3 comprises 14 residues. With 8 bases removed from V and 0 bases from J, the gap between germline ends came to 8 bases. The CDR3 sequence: CASSERSGANVLTF. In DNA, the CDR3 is TGTGCCAGTTCCGAGCGCTCTGGGGCCAACGTCCTGACTTTC.

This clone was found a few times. The CDR3 protein is CSVAGRANTEAFF. DNA of the CDR3: TGCAGCGTTGCCGGGAGGGCGAACACTGAAGCTTTCTTT. The rearrangement links TRBV29-1 to TRBJ1-1; D is unresolved. The V and J ends lost 4 bases and 1 base respectively, with 10 bases between them. This CDR3 region has 13 residues. Germline lookup yields CDR1 SQVTM and CDR2 ANQGSEA.

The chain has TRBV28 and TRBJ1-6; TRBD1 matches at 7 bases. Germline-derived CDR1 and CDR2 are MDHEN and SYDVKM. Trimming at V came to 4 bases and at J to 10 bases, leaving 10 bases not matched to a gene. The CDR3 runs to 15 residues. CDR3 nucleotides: TGTGCCAGCAGTTCCCCGACAGGGATGAACTCACCCCTCCACTTT. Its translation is CASSSPTGMNSPLHF.

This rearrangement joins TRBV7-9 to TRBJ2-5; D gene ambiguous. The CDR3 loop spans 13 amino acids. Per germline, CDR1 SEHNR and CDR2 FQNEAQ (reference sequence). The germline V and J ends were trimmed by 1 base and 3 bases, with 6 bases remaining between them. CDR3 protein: CASSLDVEETQYF. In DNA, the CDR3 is TGTGCCAGCAGCTTAGACGTAGAAGAGACCCAGTACTTC.

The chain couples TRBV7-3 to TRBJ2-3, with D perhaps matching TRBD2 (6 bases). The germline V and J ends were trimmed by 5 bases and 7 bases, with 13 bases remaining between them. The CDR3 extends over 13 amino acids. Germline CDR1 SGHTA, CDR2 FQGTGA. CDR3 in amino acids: CASSRDLGNTQYF. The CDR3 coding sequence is TGTGCCAGCAGCCGGGACTTGGGCAATACGCAGTATTTT.

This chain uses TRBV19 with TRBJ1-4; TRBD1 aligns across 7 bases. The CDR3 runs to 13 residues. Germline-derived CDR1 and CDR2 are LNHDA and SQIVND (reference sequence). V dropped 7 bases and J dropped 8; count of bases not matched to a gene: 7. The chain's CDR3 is CASKWQGGEKLFF. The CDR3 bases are TGTGCCAGTAAGTGGCAGGGGGGCGAAAAACTGTTTTTT.

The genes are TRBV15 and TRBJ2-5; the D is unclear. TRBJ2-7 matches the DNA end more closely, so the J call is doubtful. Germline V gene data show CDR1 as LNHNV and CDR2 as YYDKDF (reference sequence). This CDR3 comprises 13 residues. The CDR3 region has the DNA TGTGCCACCAGCAGAGACAAGCCCTACGAGCAGTACTTC. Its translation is CATSRDKPYEQYF.

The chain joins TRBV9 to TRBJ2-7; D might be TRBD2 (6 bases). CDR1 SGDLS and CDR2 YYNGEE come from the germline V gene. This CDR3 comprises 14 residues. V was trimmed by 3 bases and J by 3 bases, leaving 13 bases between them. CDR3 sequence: CASSASGGLYEQYF. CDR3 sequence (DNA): TGTGCCAGCAGCGCCAGTGGGGGACTCTACGAGCAGTACTTC.

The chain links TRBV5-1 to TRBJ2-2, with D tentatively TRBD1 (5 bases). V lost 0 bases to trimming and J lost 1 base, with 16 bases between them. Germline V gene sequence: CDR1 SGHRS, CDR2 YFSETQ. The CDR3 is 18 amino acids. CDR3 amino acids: CASSLAQLIRGNTGELFF. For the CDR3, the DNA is TGCGCCAGCAGCTTGGCGCAGCTTATTAGGGGGAACACCGGGGAGCTGTTTTTT.

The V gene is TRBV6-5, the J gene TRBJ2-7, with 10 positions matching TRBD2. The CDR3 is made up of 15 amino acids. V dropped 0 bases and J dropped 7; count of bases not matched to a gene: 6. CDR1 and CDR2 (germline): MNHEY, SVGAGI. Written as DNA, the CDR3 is TGTGCCAGCAGTTACTCAGCGGGAGGGCCCCTGGAGCAGTACTTC. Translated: CASSYSAGGPLEQYF.

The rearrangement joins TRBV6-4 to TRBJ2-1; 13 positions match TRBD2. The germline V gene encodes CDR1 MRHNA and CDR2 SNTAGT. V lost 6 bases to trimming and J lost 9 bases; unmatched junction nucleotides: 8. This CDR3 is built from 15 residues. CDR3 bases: TGTGCCAGCAGACTAGCGGGAGGGCCAGTTGGTGAGCAGTTCTTC. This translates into CASRLAGGPVGEQFF.

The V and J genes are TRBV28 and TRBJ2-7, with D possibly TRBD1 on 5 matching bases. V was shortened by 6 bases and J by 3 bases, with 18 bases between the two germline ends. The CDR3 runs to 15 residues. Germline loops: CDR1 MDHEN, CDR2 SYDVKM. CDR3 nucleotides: TGTGCCAGCAGACCTCAGGGATCATGGAGCTACGAGCAGTACTTC. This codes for CASRPQGSWSYEQYF.

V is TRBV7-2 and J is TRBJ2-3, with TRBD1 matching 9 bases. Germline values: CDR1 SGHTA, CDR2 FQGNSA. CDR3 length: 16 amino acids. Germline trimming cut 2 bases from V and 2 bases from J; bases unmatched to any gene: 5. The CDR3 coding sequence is TGTGCCAGCAGCTTATCCGGGACAGGGAACACAGATACGCAGTATTTT. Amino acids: CASSLSGTGNTDTQYF.

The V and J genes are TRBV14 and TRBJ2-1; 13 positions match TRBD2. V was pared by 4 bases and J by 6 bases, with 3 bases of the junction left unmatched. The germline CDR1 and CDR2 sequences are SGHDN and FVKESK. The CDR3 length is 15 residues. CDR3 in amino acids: CASSPWTSGSNEQFF. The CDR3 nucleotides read TGTGCCAGCAGCCCTTGGACTAGCGGGAGCAATGAGCAGTTCTTC. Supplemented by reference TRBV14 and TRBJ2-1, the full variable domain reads EAGVTQFPSHSVIEKGQTVTLRCDPISGHDNLYWYRRVMGKEIKFLLHFVKESKQDESGMPNNRFLAERTGGTYSTLKVQPAELEDSGVYFCASSPWTSGSNEQFFGPGTRLTVL.

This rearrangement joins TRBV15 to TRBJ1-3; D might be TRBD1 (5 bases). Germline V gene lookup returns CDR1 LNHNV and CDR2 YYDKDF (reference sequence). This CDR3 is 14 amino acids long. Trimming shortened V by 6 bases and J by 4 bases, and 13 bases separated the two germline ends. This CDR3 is CATRGYGGGNTIYF. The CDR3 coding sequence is TGTGCCACCAGGGGGTACGGGGGAGGAAACACCATATATTTT. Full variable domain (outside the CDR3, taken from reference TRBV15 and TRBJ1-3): DAMVIQNPRYQVTQFGKPVTLSCSQTLNHNVMYWYQQKSSQAPKLLFHYYDKDFNNEADTPDNFQSRRPNTSFCFLDIRSPGLGDTAMYLCATRGYGGGNTIYFGEGSWLTVV.

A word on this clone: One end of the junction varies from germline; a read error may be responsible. CDR3 amino acids: CASSGSSEKYF. The DNA of the CDR3 is TGTGCCAGCTCAGGATCTAGCGAGAAGTACTTC. The chain joins TRBV18 to TRBJ2-7; D is possibly TRBD2 (6 bases). Germline CDR1 reads KGHSH; CDR2 reads LQKENI. The CDR3 covers 11 residues. The complete variable domain, with remaining parts taken from reference TRBV18 and TRBJ2-7, reads NAGVMQNPRHLVRRRGQEARLRCSPMKGHSHVYWYRQLPEEGLKFMVYLQKENIIDESGMPKERFSAEFPKEGPSILRIQQVVRGDSAAYFCASSGSSEKYFGPGTRLTVT.

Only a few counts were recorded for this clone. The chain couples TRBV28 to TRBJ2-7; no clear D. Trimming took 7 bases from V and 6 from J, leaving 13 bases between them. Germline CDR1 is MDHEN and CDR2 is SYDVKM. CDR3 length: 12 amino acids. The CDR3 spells CASKPYSSEQYF. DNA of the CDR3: TGTGCCAGCAAACCCTATTCTTCCGAGCAGTACTTC.

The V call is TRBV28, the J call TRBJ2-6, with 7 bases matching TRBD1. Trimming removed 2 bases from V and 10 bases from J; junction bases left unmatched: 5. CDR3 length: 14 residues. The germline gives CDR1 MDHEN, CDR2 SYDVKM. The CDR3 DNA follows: TGTGCCAGCAGTTTAGGGACAGCCAATAACGTCCTGACTTTC. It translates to CASSLGTANNVLTF.

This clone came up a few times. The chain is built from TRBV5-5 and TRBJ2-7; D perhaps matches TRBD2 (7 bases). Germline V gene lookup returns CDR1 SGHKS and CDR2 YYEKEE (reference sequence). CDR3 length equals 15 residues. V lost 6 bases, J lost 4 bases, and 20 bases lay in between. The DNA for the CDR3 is TGTGCCAGCACCTGGGGTCCTAAGGGGGGGTACGAGCAGTACTTC. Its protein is CASTWGPKGGYEQYF.

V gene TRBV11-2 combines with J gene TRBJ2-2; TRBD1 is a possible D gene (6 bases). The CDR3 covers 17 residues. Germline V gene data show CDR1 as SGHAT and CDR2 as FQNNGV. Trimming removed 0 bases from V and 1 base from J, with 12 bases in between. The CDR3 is CASSLEVTGQNTGELFF. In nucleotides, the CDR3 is TGTGCCAGCAGCTTAGAAGTGACAGGCCAGAACACCGGGGAGCTGTTTTTT. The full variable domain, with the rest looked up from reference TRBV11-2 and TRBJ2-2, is EAGVAQSPRYKIIEKRQSVAFWCNPISGHATLYWYQQILGQGPKLLIQFQNNGVVDDSQLPKDRFSAERLKGVDSTLKIQPAKLEDSAVYLCASSLEVTGQNTGELFFGEGSRLTVL.

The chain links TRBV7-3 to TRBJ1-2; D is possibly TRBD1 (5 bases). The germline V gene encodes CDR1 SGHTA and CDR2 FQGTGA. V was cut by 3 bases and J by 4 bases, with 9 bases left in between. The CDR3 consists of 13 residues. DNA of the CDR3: TGTGCCAGCAGCTTGGGGCCTGGCTATGGCTACACCTTC. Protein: CASSLGPGYGYTF.

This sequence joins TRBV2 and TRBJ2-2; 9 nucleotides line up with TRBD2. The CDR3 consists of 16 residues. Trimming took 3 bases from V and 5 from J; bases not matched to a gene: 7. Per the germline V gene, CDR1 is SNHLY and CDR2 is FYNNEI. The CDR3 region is CASSDGRGGITGELFF. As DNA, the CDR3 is TGTGCCAGCAGTGATGGGCGGGGGGGGATTACCGGGGAGCTGTTTTTT.

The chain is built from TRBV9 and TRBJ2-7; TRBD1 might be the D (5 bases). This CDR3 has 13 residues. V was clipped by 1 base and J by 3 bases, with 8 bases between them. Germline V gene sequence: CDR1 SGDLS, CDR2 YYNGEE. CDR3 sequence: CASSVQGNYEQYF. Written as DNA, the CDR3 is TGTGCCAGCAGCGTACAGGGAAACTACGAGCAGTACTTC.